These 22 T cell receptor beta chains were sequenced from one sample in a study of CD8 T cells in Susac syndrome. RNA amounts of roughly 0.5 to 1 ug underwent reverse transcription with random hexamers. From the immunoSEQ multiplex PCR reads, TCRdb called clonotypes with MiXCR, one entry per CDR3 protein. The data show a few hundred thousand distinct CDR3 sequences, approximately 85% seen once. The sample consisted of CD8+ T cells from PBMCs. The receptors here all came from a human donor with multiple sclerosis.

This chain joins TRBV6-5 and TRBJ1-4; no clear D. Germline-derived CDR1 and CDR2 are MNHEY and SVGAGI. The CDR3 consists of 14 residues. V lost 2 bases and J lost 8, with 12 bases in between. CDR3 sequence reads: CASSYAGFREKLFF. CDR3 bases: TGTGCCAGCAGTTACGCGGGATTCAGGGAAAAACTGTTTTTT.

The rearrangement uses TRBV20-1 and TRBJ2-7; 7 bases match TRBD1. Per germline, CDR1 DFQATT and CDR2 SNEGSKA (reference sequence). V shed 5 bases and J 4 bases; nucleotides not matched to a gene: 2. The CDR3 extends over 11 amino acids. CDR3: CSAQTGYEQYF. CDR3 in DNA: TGCAGTGCTCAGACAGGGTACGAGCAGTACTTC.

The rearrangement joins TRBV4-1 to TRBJ2-1; 10 bases are a match to TRBD2. V shed 0 bases and J 8 bases; nucleotides not matched to a gene: 10. CDR3 length: 17 amino acids. Per germline, CDR1 MGHRA and CDR2 YSYEKL. In DNA, the CDR3 is TGCGCCAGCAGCCAAGAGTATGGTAGCGGGAGGTGGTATGAGCAGTTCTTC. Translated: CASSQEYGSGRWYEQFF.

The V gene is TRBV6-1, the J gene TRBJ2-3; weak D call: TRBD1 (5 bases). With 2 bases removed from V and 2 bases from J, the gap between germline ends came to 11 bases. In germline, CDR1 is MNHNS, CDR2 SASEGT. This CDR3 spans 15 amino acids. The CDR3, as DNA: TGTGCCAGCAGTGAATTGAAACAGGTCACAGATACGCAGTATTTT. Translated, it gives CASSELKQVTDTQYF.

The chain employs TRBV6-1 and TRBJ2-7; TRBD1 might be the D (6 bases). V was trimmed by 3 bases and J by 3 bases, leaving 12 bases between them. The germline gives CDR1 MNHNS, CDR2 SASEGT. This CDR3 spans 14 amino acids. The CDR3 DNA sequence: TGTGCCAGCAGTGAGGGACACGCGCTCTACGAGCAGTACTTC. Amino acid sequence: CASSEGHALYEQYF.

The V call is TRBV5-4, the J call TRBJ2-1; 13 bases map to TRBD2. The CDR3 sequence is 17 residues long. Germline values: CDR1 SGHNT, CDR2 YYREEE (reference sequence). Trimming took 0 bases from V and 9 from J; bases not matched to a gene: 9. CDR3 in DNA: TGTGCCAGCAGCTTGGGACTAGCGGGAGGATCGTTAAGTGAGCAGTTCTTC. The encoded protein is CASSLGLAGGSLSEQFF.

V usage is TRBV27 and J usage is TRBJ1-2, with 7 bases fitting TRBD1. Germline CDR1 and CDR2: MNHEY and SMNVEV (reference sequence). The CDR3 consists of 13 residues. The V gene end was trimmed by 8 bases and the J gene end by 4 bases; junction bases not matched to a gene: 7. The CDR3 loop reads CASRQGSSYGYTF. The CDR3 nucleotides read TGTGCCAGCCGACAGGGTTCCAGCTATGGCTACACCTTC.

The chain uses TRBV20-1 and TRBJ1-2; D ambiguous. This CDR3 region has 11 residues. V gave up 6 bases and J gave up 8 bases, with 13 bases separating them. The germline CDR1 and CDR2 sequences are DFQATT and SNEGSKA (reference sequence). The CDR3 region is CSARHLGGYTF. CDR3 nucleotide sequence: TGCAGTGCAAGACACCTCGGGGGCTACACCTTC.

This clonotype has a handful of counts. The chain couples TRBV15 to TRBJ2-2; D is undetermined. Germline loops: CDR1 LNHNV, CDR2 YYDKDF (reference sequence). This CDR3 region has 14 residues. V was cut by 0 bases and J by 5 bases, with 7 bases left in between. For the CDR3, the DNA is TGTGCCACCAGCAGAGATCGTGAAACCGGGGAGCTGTTTTTT. Translating gives CATSRDRETGELFF.

J is TRBJ2-3 and V is TRBV30, with 10 bases lining up with TRBD1. Germline CDR1 and CDR2: GTSNPN and SVGIG (reference sequence). Unmatched junction bases numbered 2, after V lost 7 bases and J lost 4 bases. The CDR3 consists of 12 residues. This CDR3 reads CASDRGADTQYF. The DNA for the CDR3 is TGTGCCTCGGACAGGGGGGCAGATACGCAGTATTTT.

The chain employs TRBV11-2 and TRBJ2-5; no reliable D call. The V gene lost 5 bases and the J gene lost 2 bases, with 9 bases spanning the gap. The CDR3 contains 13 residues. Per germline, CDR1 SGHAT and CDR2 FQNNGV. This CDR3 reads CASSAPLQETQYF. CDR3 DNA sequence: TGTGCCAGCAGCGCCCCCCTACAAGAGACCCAGTACTTC.

The CDR3 DNA reads as TGTGCCAGCAGCTCGCGGACCAAGACTTACTACGAGCAGTACTTC. Amino acid sequence: CASSSRTKTYYEQYF. The chain joins TRBV5-6 to TRBJ2-7; the D is unclear. Trimming took off 3 bases at V and 3 bases at J, with 16 bases between the two ends. The CDR3 consists of 15 residues. The V gene's germline CDR1 is SGHDT and CDR2 YYEEEE. Combining the CDR3 with reference TRBV5-6 and TRBJ2-7 gives the whole variable domain DAGVTQSPTHLIKTRGQQVTLRCSPKSGHDTVSWYQQALGQGPQFIFQYYEEEERQRGNFPDRFSGHQFPNYSSELNVNALLLGDSALYLCASSSRTKTYYEQYFGPGTRLTVT.

The chain combines TRBV4-1 with TRBJ1-1; D might be TRBD1 (6 bases). From germline, CDR1 is MGHRA and CDR2 YSYEKL. The CDR3 covers 13 residues. Trimming pared 7 bases from V and 5 bases from J, leaving 14 bases between. CDR3 loop: CASTPQGRTEAFF. The CDR3 nucleotides read TGCGCCAGCACGCCCCAGGGGAGGACTGAAGCTTTCTTT.

Here the CDR3 DNA reads TGTGCCAGCAGCCCAACAGCGGGGTACTCCTACGAGCAGTACTTC. Its translation is CASSPTAGYSYEQYF. The J gene is TRBJ2-7, the V gene TRBV14; 7 nucleotides align to TRBD2. The V and J ends lost 4 bases and 0 bases, in that order; junction bases with no gene match: 6. Germline CDR1 is SGHDN and CDR2 is FVKESK. The CDR3 has 15 residues.

The CDR3 sequence: CASSPLGQSLAKNIQYF. In DNA, the CDR3 is TGTGCCAGCAGCCCTCTCGGTCAGAGTCTAGCCAAAAACATTCAGTACTTC. This chain links TRBV7-9 with TRBJ2-4, with D uncertain. The CDR3 extends over 17 amino acids. V lost 5 bases, J lost 0 bases, and 17 bases lay in between. The V gene's germline CDR1 is SEHNR and CDR2 FQNEAQ (reference sequence). Full variable domain (outside the CDR3, taken from reference TRBV7-9 and TRBJ2-4): DTGVSQNPRHKITKRGQNVTFRCDPISEHNRLYWYRQTLGQGPEFLTYFQNEAQLEKSRLLSDRFSAERPKGSFSTLEIQRTEQGDSAMYLCASSPLGQSLAKNIQYFGAGTRLSVL.

This sequence joins TRBV29-1 and TRBJ2-4; the D is unclear. In germline, CDR1 is SQVTM, CDR2 ANQGSEA. V dropped 4 bases and J dropped 0 bases, with 10 bases sitting between them. The CDR3 length is 14 residues. The CDR3: CSVGPDLAKNIQYF. CDR3 nucleotides: TGCAGCGTTGGGCCCGACCTAGCCAAAAACATTCAGTACTTC.

V gene TRBV25-1 combines with J gene TRBJ1-2; D is unclear. The length of the CDR3 is 15 residues. The V and J ends lost 0 bases and 8 bases respectively, with 16 bases between them. CDR1 and CDR2 from the germline V gene are MGHDK and SYGVNS. This CDR3 reads CASSEYFQAAGGYTF. Here the CDR3 DNA reads TGTGCCAGCAGTGAATATTTCCAGGCGGCTGGGGGCTACACCTTC.

Only one count was recorded for this clonotype. The CDR3, as DNA: TGTGCCAGCAGCTTAGATAGCGGGGGCCTCTACGAGCAGTACTTC. Translated: CASSLDSGGLYEQYF. V gene TRBV7-6 combines with J gene TRBJ2-7; 9 bases agree with TRBD2. Per germline, CDR1 SGHVS and CDR2 FNYEAQ. The CDR3 is 15 amino acids. The J segment lost 3 bases and the V segment lost 1 base, leaving 4 bases of the junction unmatched.

The chain has TRBV6-2 or TRBV6-3 and TRBJ2-2; TRBD2 agrees at 7 bases. Germline values: CDR1 MNHEY, CDR2 SVGEGT. The CDR3 is 14 residues long. V dropped 5 bases and J dropped 7; count of bases not matched to a gene: 7. CDR3 in amino acids: CASSPGLEGGELFF. The CDR3 DNA sequence: TGTGCCAGCAGTCCCGGACTAGAGGGCGGGGAGCTGTTTTTT.

V gene TRBV19 combines with J gene TRBJ1-1, with D possibly TRBD1 on 5 matching bases. In germline, CDR1 is LNHDA, CDR2 SQIVND (reference sequence). V was cut by 6 bases and J by 7 bases, with 18 bases left in between. The CDR3 is 14 residues long. The CDR3 loop reads CASRPLEGRLEAFF. In DNA form, the CDR3 reads TGTGCCAGTAGGCCCCTTGAGGGGCGACTTGAAGCTTTCTTT. Using reference TRBV19 and TRBJ1-1 for the parts outside the CDR3, the full variable domain is DGGITQSPKYLFRKEGQNVTLSCEQNLNHDAMYWYRQDPGQGLRLIYYSQIVNDFQKGDIAEGYSVSREKKESFPLTVTSAQKNPTAFYLCASRPLEGRLEAFFGQGTRLTVV.

This clonotype was observed a handful of times. The rearrangement links TRBV30 to TRBJ2-7; 9 nucleotides align to TRBD1. The CDR3 totals 14 residues. Germline CDR1 reads GTSNPN; CDR2 reads SVGIG (reference sequence). Unmatched junction bases numbered 3, after V lost 2 bases and J lost 1 base. In nucleotides, the CDR3 is TGTGCCTGGAGTCGACAGGGGGAATCCTACGAGCAGTACTTC. It encodes CAWSRQGESYEQYF.

This chain links TRBV6-1 with TRBJ1-5; D remains unclear. Trimming shortened V by 3 bases and J by 3 bases, and 9 bases separated the two germline ends. Germline loops: CDR1 MNHNS, CDR2 SASEGT. The CDR3 totals 14 residues. The CDR3 is CASSEYSSNQPQHF. The CDR3 DNA sequence: TGTGCCAGCAGTGAGTACTCTTCCAATCAGCCCCAGCATTTT.